Below are 13 T cell receptor beta chains sequenced from a single sample in a study of blood T cells in healthy people across ages. A second roughly 6 to 12 cycle PCR used barcoded and J-beta primers. In TCRdb, the 5' RACE reads were re-called with MiXCR into one record per CDR3 protein. The data show 800,000 to 1,300,000 distinct CDR3 sequences, about 25% seen once. These same data were also listed under a study on T cells of mothers and their children.

The sequenced material came from blood. The receptors originated from a girl aged 2 to 9 in good health.

The V and J genes are TRBV7-2 and TRBJ2-5; TRBD2 might be the D (6 bases). V was pared by 1 base and J by 5 bases, with 20 bases between. In germline, CDR1 is SGHTA, CDR2 FQGNSA. This CDR3 has 17 residues. The CDR3: CASSLGLANTPRETQYF. The CDR3, as DNA: TGTGCCAGCAGCTTAGGGCTAGCGAATACCCCCCGGGAGACCCAGTACTTC.

The rearrangement joins TRBV7-9 to TRBJ2-5, with TRBD2 identical over 7 bases. The end of the DNA is better explained by TRBJ2-7, so the J call may be wrong. This CDR3 comprises 15 residues. Germline CDR1 is SEHNR and CDR2 is FQNEAQ (reference sequence). CDR3 bases: TGTGCCAGCAGCTCCCAGCGGGGAGATCCCTACGAGCAGTACTTC. It translates to CASSSQRGDPYEQYF.

This clonotype was recorded once. V usage is TRBV6-6 and J usage is TRBJ2-4, with D tentatively TRBD1 or TRBD2 (5 bases each). Trimming shortened V by 6 bases and J by 0 bases, and 18 bases separated the two germline ends. The CDR3 consists of 17 residues. Germline values: CDR1 MNHNY, CDR2 SVGAGI (reference sequence). CDR3 sequence (DNA): TGTGCCAGCAGCAGCCTCCCGGGGCGTCTAGCCAAAAACATTCAGTACTTC. This translates into CASSSLPGRLAKNIQYF.

This clonotype turned up a few times. In DNA, the CDR3 is TGTGCCAGCAGCTTGGGCCCCGATATGGAACTCGTCTACGAGCAGTACTTC. Its translation: CASSLGPDMELVYEQYF. The chain uses TRBV5-6 and TRBJ2-7; D gene unclear. The germline gives CDR1 SGHDT, CDR2 YYEEEE. V lost 0 bases, J lost 3 bases, and 19 bases lay in between. The CDR3 totals 17 residues.

This chain connects TRBV6-5 to TRBJ1-3; D unclear. Trimming shortened V by 1 base and J by 0 bases, and 7 bases separated the two germline ends. In germline, CDR1 is MNHEY, CDR2 SVGAGI. This CDR3 has 15 residues. This CDR3 reads CASSYLQSSGNTIYF. The DNA for the CDR3 is TGTGCCAGCAGTTACTTGCAGAGCTCTGGAAACACCATATATTTT.

The chain joins TRBV28 to TRBJ2-5; no clear D. Germline CDR1 reads MDHEN; CDR2 reads SYDVKM. V was pared by 3 bases and J by 7 bases, with 15 bases between. The CDR3 spans 14 residues. The CDR3 reads CASSLPPPLRTQYF. The CDR3 DNA sequence: TGTGCCAGCAGTTTGCCTCCTCCCCTCCGGACCCAGTACTTC.

With respect to this clonotype: One end of the junction varies from germline; a read error may be responsible. The chain has TRBV7-7 and TRBJ1-1; D is unclear. The CDR3 is made up of 15 amino acids. Germline CDR1 SSHAT, CDR2 FNYEAQ (reference sequence). CDR3 loop: CASSPLEVRNTEAFF. DNA of the CDR3: TGTGCTAGCAGCCCACTGGAGGTGAGGAACACTGAAGCTTTCTTT.

In its sample, this clonotype was seen a few times. This chain links TRBV5-1 with TRBJ2-5; D is unresolved. The CDR3 has 13 amino acids. Deletions cut 5 bases from V and 5 bases from J, with 13 bases between. The germline CDR1 and CDR2 sequences are SGHRS and YFSETQ. CDR3 sequence: CASRRHSGETQYF. As DNA, the CDR3 is TGCGCCAGCAGAAGGCACTCTGGTGAGACCCAGTACTTC.

This chain connects TRBV20-1 to TRBJ2-5; 8 bases line up with TRBD2. CDR3 size: 15 residues. V dropped 6 bases and J dropped 2; count of bases not matched to a gene: 11. Germline CDR1 DFQATT, CDR2 SNEGSKA (reference sequence). In DNA, the CDR3 is TGCAGTGCCCTCGTTCCAGCGGGAGAACAAGAGACCCAGTACTTC. It translates to CSALVPAGEQETQYF.

J is TRBJ1-4 and V is TRBV7-9; 7 nucleotides align to TRBD1. Germline CDR1 SEHNR, CDR2 FQNEAQ (reference sequence). This CDR3 is 13 amino acids long. After removal of 8 bases from V and 0 bases from J, the junction contained 0 bases not matched to a gene. CDR3 nucleotide sequence: TGTGCCAGCGGGACAGCAACTAATGAAAAACTGTTTTTT. This codes for CASGTATNEKLFF.

The table lists this clonotype with a few counts. CDR3 loop: CASSVASGSVTDTQYF. The CDR3 nucleotides read TGTGCCAGCAGCGTAGCCAGCGGGAGTGTTACAGATACGCAGTATTTT. The rearrangement links TRBV9 to TRBJ2-3, with TRBD2 identical over 8 bases. Germline V gene sequence: CDR1 SGDLS, CDR2 YYNGEE. The CDR3 is 16 residues long. V lost 0 bases, J lost 3 bases, and 6 bases stayed unmatched.

The V gene is TRBV5-1, the J gene TRBJ2-1, with TRBD2 matching 11 bases. The V and J ends lost 0 bases and 7 bases, in that order; junction bases with no gene match: 9. The CDR3 is 17 residues long. The germline gives CDR1 SGHRS, CDR2 YFSETQ. The CDR3 sequence: CASSLAELAGVVNEQFF. The CDR3 DNA reads as TGCGCCAGCAGCTTGGCCGAACTAGCGGGAGTTGTGAATGAGCAGTTCTTC.

In DNA, the CDR3 is TGTGCCAGCATCAAAGACAGCCAAGAGACCCAGTACTTC. This codes for CASIKDSQETQYF. The chain combines TRBV7-9 with TRBJ2-5, with a weak D call TRBD1 (5 bases). The CDR3 spans 13 residues. The germline gives CDR1 SEHNR, CDR2 FQNEAQ (reference sequence). V shed 7 bases and J shed 1 base, with 10 bases lying between them.